This is a list of T cell receptor beta chains from one sample in a study of T cells in Graves' hyperthyroidism and ophthalmopathy. MiXCR was run by TCRdb on the multiplex PCR reads, yielding one entry per CDR3 protein. The table lists some 300,000 distinct CDR3 sequences, approximately 19% of them singletons. Sequenced sample: blood. These receptor sequences come from a man between 50 and 59 years old with Graves' ophthalmopathy. CDR3s include the opening cysteine and the closing phenylalanine or tryptophan. Each record gives: V gene, D gene, J gene, clone size, CDR3 DNA, CDR3 protein. D genes are given only for firm matches. Expanded clones get a size class; other rows say once, few or many, or leave the size out.

TRBV5-6	TRBD1	TRBJ2-7	.	TGTGCCAGCAGCGAACCTACAGGGGGCACTTCGTGGCAGTACTTC	CASSEPTGGTSWQYF
TRBV6-1	TRBD1	TRBJ1-3	few	TGTGCCAGCAGTCAGACAGGGGCCCGCTCTGGAAACACCATATATTTT	CASSQTGARSGNTIYF
TRBV6-2/TRBV6-3	.	TRBJ1-1	many	TGTGCCAGCAGTTACGGGGGGCTGAACACTGAAGCTTTCTTT	CASSYGGLNTEAFF
TRBV28	.	TRBJ1-6	few	TGTGCCAGCACCTGGGACACGGGTGGATCACCCCTCCACTTT	CASTWDTGGSPLHF
TRBV12-3/TRBV12-4	.	TRBJ2-3	many	TGTGCCAGCAGTTTAGGTACGGGAGTCACAGATACGCAGTATTTT	CASSLGTGVTDTQYF
TRBV5-1	.	TRBJ1-2	few	TGCGCCAGCAGCGGCCCCACAGGGACCTCTTATGGCTACACCTTC	CASSGPTGTSYGYTF
TRBV12-3/TRBV12-4	TRBD2	TRBJ2-1	many	TGTGCCAGCAGTGCACCGGGACTAGAAAACGTAGGTGAGCAGTTCTTC	CASSAPGLENVGEQFF
TRBV3-1	TRBD1	TRBJ2-3	.	TGTGCCAGCAGCCAATCAAGGGGGCTAGCAGATACGCAGTATTTT	CASSQSRGLADTQYF
TRBV2	.	TRBJ2-7	many	TGTGCCAGCAGTGGAATGACGGCGATCTACGAGCAGTACTTC	CASSGMTAIYEQYF
TRBV2	.	TRBJ2-7	many	TGTGCCAGCGGGCGAGCCTACGAGCAGTACTTC	CASGRAYEQYF